These 2 T cell receptor beta chains share one sample of origin, sequenced in a study of blood T cell repertoires in COVID-19. Only in-frame clones appear in the TCRdb table, and some are missing; sequencing was by immunoSEQ multiplex PCR. The sample lists 220,000 or so clones; roughly 89% were seen once. The sample comprised PBMCs or T cells enriched from blood (not recorded which). These TCRs come from a middle-aged woman who had recovered from COVID-19.

The rearrangement links TRBV7-3 to TRBJ1-1, with 8 positions matching TRBD1. This CDR3 is 14 amino acids long. In germline, CDR1 is SGHTA, CDR2 FQGTGA. V lost 5 bases, J lost 4 bases, and 6 bases stayed unmatched. The CDR3 is CASSPTGQGTEAFF. CDR3 sequence (DNA): TGTGCCAGCAGCCCGACAGGACAGGGCACTGAAGCTTTCTTT.

The chain combines TRBV12-3 or TRBV12-4 with TRBJ1-1; no clear D. The V end lost 5 bases, the J end lost 6 bases, and 13 bases lay between the germline ends. The CDR3 consists of 13 residues. The DNA for the CDR3 is TGTGCCAGCAGTAGACGGGTTTACCCTGAAGCTTTCTTT. Its translation: CASSRRVYPEAFF.